Presented here are 27 T cell receptor beta chains from one specimen sequenced in a study of CXCR3-negative and CXCR3-positive naive CD8 T cells (dated by TCRdb to between 2018 and 2021). The full study reports these points: TRB CDR3s from CXCR3-positive naive cells showed higher hydrophobicity (lower Kidera factor 4), lower energy, and higher strength and volume indices than CXCR3-negative naive cells.

For these TCRs, the target antigens are not known. The sequencer listed for this sample is NextSeq 550. The Human TCR Profiling Kit (MiLaboratory) was used to make UMI-labeled 5' RACE TRB cDNA libraries. Once TCRdb had reprocessed the reads, it stored one entry per CDR3 protein sequence and supplied no DNA. This sample's listing comprises approximately 130,000 distinct CDR3 sequences. The ten largest clones represent around 0.41% of the sample. Material for sequencing was naive CXCR3+ CD8+ T cells from blood. The cell subset or site label on this specimen signifies: CD45RO-CCR7+CD27+CD95- naive CD8+ T cells expressing CXCR3 (TNR3+). The source of these receptors is a human donor in good health. Some clones in this sample may be carry-over from other donors' samples.

CDR3 sequence reads: CASSQGAGEQFF. The V and J genes are TRBV9 and TRBJ2-1; there is no DNA to check the TCRdb D call of TRBD1. CDR3 length: 12 residues. Germline assignment: CDR1 SGDLS and CDR2 YYNGEE.

The chain is built from TRBV5-4 and TRBJ2-1; the TRBD1 assignment by TCRdb is unverifiable without DNA. Germline CDR1 reads SGHNT; CDR2 reads YYREEE (reference sequence). This CDR3 spans 14 amino acids. The CDR3: CATAPGQRYNEQFF. The full variable domain, its missing parts supplied by reference TRBV5-4 and TRBJ2-1, is ETGVTQSPTHLIKTRGQQVTLRCSSQSGHNTVSWYQQALGQGPQFIFQYYREEENGRGNFPPRFSGLQFPNYSSELNVNALELDDSALYLCATAPGQRYNEQFFGPGTRLTVL.

The chain links TRBV28 to TRBJ1-2. The CDR3 has 13 residues. In germline, CDR1 is MDHEN, CDR2 SYDVKM. CDR3: CASSITVTYGYTF.

J is TRBJ1-2 and V is TRBV4-3; no DNA is available, so the TRBD1 call from TCRdb remains unchecked. CDR1 and CDR2 (germline): LGHNA, YSLEER. This CDR3 contains 14 residues. This chain's CDR3 is CASSQGDDLYGYTF.

This chain links TRBV25-1 with TRBJ2-1; without DNA, the TCRdb call of TRBD1 cannot be checked. This CDR3 contains 15 residues. Germline V gene sequence: CDR1 MGHDK, CDR2 SYGVNS. The chain's CDR3 is CASSTDRDFYNEQFF.

The rearrangement joins TRBV5-4 to TRBJ2-1. There are 11 residues in the CDR3. The V gene's germline CDR1 is SGHNT and CDR2 YYREEE (reference sequence). The CDR3 loop is CASSLSHEQFF.

The chain recombines TRBV29-1 with TRBJ2-1; the TRBD1 assignment by TCRdb is unverifiable without DNA. The CDR3 covers 16 residues. Germline V gives CDR1 SQVTM, CDR2 ANQGSEA. CDR3 loop: CSVALITGTVYNEQFF.

The chain couples TRBV9 to TRBJ2-3. The CDR3 contains 13 residues. Germline-derived CDR1 and CDR2 are SGDLS and YYNGEE. The CDR3 here is CASSVGDTDTQYF. Together with reference TRBV9 and TRBJ2-3, the CDR3 gives the full variable domain: DSGVTQTPKHLITATGQRVTLRCSPRSGDLSVYWYQQSLDQGLQFLIQYYNGEERAKGNILERFSAQQFPDLHSELNLSSLELGDSALYFCASSVGDTDTQYFGPGTRLTVL.

J is TRBJ1-3 and V is TRBV9. Germline V gives CDR1 SGDLS, CDR2 YYNGEE. The CDR3 loop spans 13 amino acids. The CDR3 sequence is CASSEPPGNTIYF.

CDR3: CASSLEGWRYNEQFF. The chain has TRBV27 and TRBJ2-1; the TCRdb D gene call, TRBD2, has no DNA to confirm it. The CDR3 is 15 residues long. Per the germline V gene, CDR1 is MNHEY and CDR2 is SMNVEV (reference sequence).

CDR3 protein: CATSRERAQVGEKLFF. This chain uses TRBV15 with TRBJ1-4. The CDR3 is 16 residues long. Germline loops: CDR1 LNHNV, CDR2 YYDKDF (reference sequence).

This sequence joins TRBV28 and TRBJ2-7; TCRdb selects TRBD1, and the lack of DNA leaves this call unchecked. Germline V lookup: CDR1 MDHEN, CDR2 SYDVKM. The CDR3 spans 17 residues. CDR3 loop: CASSLAPRTGRFYEQYF.

The J gene is TRBJ2-7, the V gene TRBV29-1; with no DNA, the TCRdb D assignment of TRBD1 cannot be verified. CDR1 is SQVTM and CDR2 is ANQGSEA in the germline V gene. The CDR3 consists of 16 residues. This chain's CDR3 is CSVAGSPGTGTYEQYF.

The V gene is TRBV9, the J gene TRBJ2-2; TCRdb selects TRBD1, and the lack of DNA leaves this call unchecked. The V gene's germline CDR1 is SGDLS and CDR2 YYNGEE. This CDR3 has 16 residues. The chain's CDR3 is CASSVDPGANTGELFF.

The chain couples TRBV28 to TRBJ2-7; the D call from TCRdb, TRBD1, cannot be confirmed without DNA. The CDR3 covers 15 residues. Germline loops: CDR1 MDHEN, CDR2 SYDVKM. The CDR3 spells CASSLGEGAGYEQYF.

The V call is TRBV29-1, the J call TRBJ2-1; TCRdb selects TRBD2, and the lack of DNA leaves this call unchecked. The CDR3 is 13 amino acids. The V gene's germline CDR1 is SQVTM and CDR2 ANQGSEA. The CDR3 region is CSDWTSGSNEQFF.

This chain joins TRBV27 and TRBJ2-7; TCRdb selects TRBD1, and the lack of DNA leaves this call unchecked. This CDR3 has 13 residues. CDR1 is MNHEY, CDR2 SMNVEV, per germline (reference sequence). The CDR3 here is CASSLSDSYEQHF.

The J gene is TRBJ1-2, the V gene TRBV25-1. Germline CDR1 is MGHDK and CDR2 is SYGVNS. CDR3 length: 12 residues. This CDR3 reads CASSEYVDGYTF.

J is TRBJ1-1 and V is TRBV7-9. Germline V gives CDR1 SEHNR, CDR2 FQNEAQ (reference sequence). The CDR3 length is 13 residues. CDR3 sequence: CASSLLAYTEAFF.

The V and J genes are TRBV28 and TRBJ2-1; as DNA is missing, the TRBD2 call by TCRdb cannot be tested. This CDR3 has 15 amino acids. Per the germline V gene, CDR1 is MDHEN and CDR2 is SYDVKM. CDR3 residues: CASSLLAEVNNEQFF.

V gene TRBV29-1 combines with J gene TRBJ1-1; the TCRdb call, TRBD1, lacks DNA for checking. The CDR3 length is 13 residues. CDR1 and CDR2 from the germline V gene are SQVTM and ANQGSEA. CDR3 sequence reads: CSVVTGENTEAFF.

The J gene is TRBJ1-6, the V gene TRBV15; lacking DNA, the TRBD1 call made by TCRdb goes unchecked. The CDR3 has 13 residues. CDR1 and CDR2 from the germline V gene are LNHNV and YYDKDF (reference sequence). This CDR3 is CATSREDSSPLHF.

The V gene is TRBV29-1, the J gene TRBJ2-7; TCRdb indicates TRBD2, and absent DNA this call remains unverified. Germline CDR1 is SQVTM and CDR2 is ANQGSEA. CDR3 length: 14 amino acids. This chain's CDR3 is CSVVALLDTYEQYF.

This chain links TRBV4-1 with TRBJ2-1; TCRdb names TRBD1, which stays unverified in the absence of DNA. This CDR3 has 16 amino acids. Germline assignment: CDR1 MGHRA and CDR2 YSYEKL. CDR3 residues: CASSYTGTGWDNEQFF.

This rearrangement joins TRBV30 to TRBJ1-1. Per germline, CDR1 GTSNPN and CDR2 SVGIG (reference sequence). This CDR3 spans 15 amino acids. The CDR3 sequence: CAWGPLGQEYTEAFF.

This chain joins TRBV28 and TRBJ2-1; with no DNA, the TCRdb D assignment of TRBD1 cannot be verified. The CDR3 is 20 residues long. Germline-derived CDR1 and CDR2 are MDHEN and SYDVKM. CDR3 residues: CASSVLTGVQAGRSYNEQFF.

J is TRBJ1-2 and V is TRBV19. The CDR3 has 13 residues. Germline lookup yields CDR1 LNHDA and CDR2 SQIVND (reference sequence). The CDR3 loop reads CASSRRADYGYTF.